The T cell receptor (beta chain) described here comes from a study of blood T cell repertoires in COVID-19. Study in general: COVID-19 samples collected from the United States, Italy and Spain covered acute and convalescent phases. PBMCs, B-cell-depleted T cells, or T cells provided the cDNA or gDNA that made up the material.

The CDR3 length is 12 residues. CDR1 and CDR2 from the germline V gene are SGHDT and YYEEEE. V shed 2 bases and J shed 3 bases, with 5 bases lying between them. TCRdb's copy holds only in-frame clones and misses some; the assay was immunoSEQ multiplex PCR. This table holds 310,000 or so clones, approximately 84% found once. Sequenced: peripheral blood. The sequence came from a woman in her 30s who had recovered from COVID-19. The chain uses TRBV5-6 and TRBJ1-1; unclear D gene. CDR3 coding DNA: TGTGCCAGCAGCTTCCATGACACTGAAGCTTTCTTT. Translation: CASSFHDTEAFF.